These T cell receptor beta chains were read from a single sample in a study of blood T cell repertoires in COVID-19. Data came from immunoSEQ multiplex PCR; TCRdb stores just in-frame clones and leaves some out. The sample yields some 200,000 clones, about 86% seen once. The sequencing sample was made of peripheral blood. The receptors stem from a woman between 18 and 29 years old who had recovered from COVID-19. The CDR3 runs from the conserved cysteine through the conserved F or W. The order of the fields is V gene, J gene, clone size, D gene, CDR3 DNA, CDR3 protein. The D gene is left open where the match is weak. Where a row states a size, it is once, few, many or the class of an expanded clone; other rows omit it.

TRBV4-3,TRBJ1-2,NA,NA,TGCGCCAGCAGCCAAGATCCGGGAGGGCTAGATGGCTACACCTTC,CASSQDPGGLDGYTF
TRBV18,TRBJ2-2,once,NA,TGTGCCAGCTCACCCCAAGCAGGAAGGGGCACCGGGGAGCTGTTTTTT,CASSPQAGRGTGELFF
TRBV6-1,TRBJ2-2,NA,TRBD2,TGTGCCAGCAGTGAAGCGCTTCTAGCGGGGGGGAACACCGGGGAGCTGTTTTTT,CASSEALLAGGNTGELFF
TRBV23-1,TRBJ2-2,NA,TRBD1,TGCGCCAGCGACAGACAGGGCACCGGGGAGCTGTTTTTT,CASDRQGTGELFF
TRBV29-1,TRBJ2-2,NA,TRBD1,TGCAGCGTCGGGGACAGGGAAAACACCGGGGAGCTGTTTTTT,CSVGDRENTGELFF
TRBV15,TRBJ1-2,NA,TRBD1,TGTGCCACCAGCCGCCGGGACAGGGTCTATGGCTACACCTTC,CATSRRDRVYGYTF
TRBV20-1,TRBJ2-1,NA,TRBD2,TGCAGTGCTAGTCACCGCGGGAGGGCCCGGGAGCAGTTCTTC,CSASHRGRAREQFF
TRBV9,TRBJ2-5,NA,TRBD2,TGTGCCAGCAGCGTCCATAGCGGGGGAATTCAAGAGACCCAGTACTTC,CASSVHSGGIQETQYF
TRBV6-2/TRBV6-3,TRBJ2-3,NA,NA,TGTGCCAGCAGTTACACAGGGTATAAAGATACGCAGTATTTT,CASSYTGYKDTQYF
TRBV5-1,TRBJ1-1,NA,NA,TGCGCCAGCAGCTTGGGACGGACAACCAACACTGAAGCTTTCTTT,CASSLGRTTNTEAFF
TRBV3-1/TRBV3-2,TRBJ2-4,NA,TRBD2,TGTGCCAGCAGCATGGTAGCGGGAGGGCCTAGTTTAGGAAACATTCAGTACTTC,CASSMVAGGPSLGNIQYF
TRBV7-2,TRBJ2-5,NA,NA,TGTGCCAGCAGCCTTAAAATAAAGGGGGAGACCCAGTACTTC,CASSLKIKGETQYF
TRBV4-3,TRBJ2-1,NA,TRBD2,TGCGCCAGCAGCCCGGGACTAGCGGGGGTCTACAATGAGCAGTTCTTC,CASSPGLAGVYNEQFF
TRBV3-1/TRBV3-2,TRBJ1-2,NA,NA,TGTGCCAGCAGTAATAGTTTGAGCGTAGATGGCTACACCTTC,CASSNSLSVDGYTF
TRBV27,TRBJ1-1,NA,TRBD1,TGTGCCAGCAGTCCCGGGACAGGGGCACGAACTGAAGCTTTCTTT,CASSPGTGARTEAFF
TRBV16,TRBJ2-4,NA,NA,TGTGCCAGCAGCCAATCAGGGGTGAACATTCAGTACTTC,CASSQSGVNIQYF
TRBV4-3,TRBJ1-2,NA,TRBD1,TGCGCCAGCAGCCAGGCCGGGACAGGGGGTCTTGGCTACACCTTC,CASSQAGTGGLGYTF
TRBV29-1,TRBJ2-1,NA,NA,TGCAGCGGACGATCTAGGAATGAGCAGTTCTTC,CSGRSRNEQFF
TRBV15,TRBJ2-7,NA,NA,TGTGCCACCAGCGCAGGGATCTCCTACGAGCAGTACTTC,CATSAGISYEQYF
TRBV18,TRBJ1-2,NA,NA,TGTGCCAGCTCATCACAGACTCCGCGGGGCTACACCTTC,CASSSQTPRGYTF
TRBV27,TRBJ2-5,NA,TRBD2,TGTGCCAGCAGTTTGATTAGCGGGAGCGAGACCCAGTACTTC,CASSLISGSETQYF
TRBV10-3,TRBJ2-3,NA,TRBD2,TGTGCCATCAGTGAAGTTAGCGGGGGGGCCGGAGATACGCAGTATTTT,CAISEVSGGAGDTQYF
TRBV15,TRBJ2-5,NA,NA,TGTGCCACCAGCAGAGCGGGGGACCTGGGGACCCAGTACTTC,CATSRAGDLGTQYF
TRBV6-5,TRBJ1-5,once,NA,TGTGCCAGCCGCCAGGGAAATCAGCCCCAGCATTTT,CASRQGNQPQHF
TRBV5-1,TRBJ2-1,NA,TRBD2,TGCGCCAGCAGCTTGGCTAGCGGGGCCTACAATGAGCAGTTCTTC,CASSLASGAYNEQFF
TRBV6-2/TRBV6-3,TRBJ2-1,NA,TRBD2,TGTGCCAGCAGTTACCCCACCCAGACTAGCGGGACCATTAATGAGCAGTTCTTC,CASSYPTQTSGTINEQFF
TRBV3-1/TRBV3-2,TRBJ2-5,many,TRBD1,TGTGCCAGCAGCCAAACCGGGACAGGGTTGCAGACCCAGTACTTC,CASSQTGTGLQTQYF
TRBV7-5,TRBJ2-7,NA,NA,TGTGTCAGAAGCCAGCCACAGGGCACCCTCTACGAGCAGTACTTC,CVRSQPQGTLYEQYF
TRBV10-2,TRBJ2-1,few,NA,TGCGCCAGCAGCCAGGGTAGTGAGCAGTTCTTC,CASSQGSEQFF
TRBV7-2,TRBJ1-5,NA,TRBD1,TGTGCCAGCAGCTTAGACAGGGGGAGAGGGCCCCAGCATTTT,CASSLDRGRGPQHF
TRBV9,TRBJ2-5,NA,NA,TGTGCCAGCAGCCCCGCGGCGGGGAGGGGGCAAGAGACCCAGTACTTC,CASSPAAGRGQETQYF
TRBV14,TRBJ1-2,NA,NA,TGTGCCAGCAGCCAGATGTCGGTCGGGCAGGGCGGCTATGGCTACACCTTC,CASSQMSVGQGGYGYTF
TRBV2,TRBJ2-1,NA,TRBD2,TGTGCCAGCAGTGAAGCTACTAGCGGATACAATGAGCAGTTCTTC,CASSEATSGYNEQFF
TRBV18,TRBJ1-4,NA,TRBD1,TGTGCCAGCTCCTTGACAGGGGGCGGTGAAAAACTGTTTTTT,CASSLTGGGEKLFF
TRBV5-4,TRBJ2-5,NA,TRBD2,TGTGCCAGCAGCTTGGCCGTGATAGCGGGGGGTCCCCAGTACTTC,CASSLAVIAGGPQYF
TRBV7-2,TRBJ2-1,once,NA,TGTGCCAGCAGTTTCCCCGGGACTGCGTACAATGAGCAGTTCTTC,CASSFPGTAYNEQFF
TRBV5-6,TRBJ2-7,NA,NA,TGTGCCAGCAGCTTGTTGGACAGAGCAACCTACGAGCAGTACTTC,CASSLLDRATYEQYF
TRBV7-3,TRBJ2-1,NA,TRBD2,TGTGCCAGCAGCTTAAGACTAGCGGGACCCTACAATGAGCAGTTCTTC,CASSLRLAGPYNEQFF
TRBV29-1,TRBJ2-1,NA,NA,TGCAGCGTTGAGCGGGAAGGCGGGTACAATGAGCAGTTCTTC,CSVEREGGYNEQFF
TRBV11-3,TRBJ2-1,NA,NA,TGTGCCAGCAGCCTTAAGCATGGGCCCCCCAGGGAGCAGTTCTTC,CASSLKHGPPREQFF
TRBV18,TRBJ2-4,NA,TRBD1,TGTGCCAGCTCACTTCTGGACAGGCTGCTAGCCAAAAACATTCAGTACTTC,CASSLLDRLLAKNIQYF
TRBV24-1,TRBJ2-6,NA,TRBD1,TGTGCCACCAGTGAGTCCGGGACAGGGTCGGCCTCTGGGGCCAACGTCCTGACTTTC,CATSESGTGSASGANVLTF